The clone carrying this T cell receptor beta chain was seen only once. Losses at the gene ends were 0 bases for V and 5 bases for J; bases not matched to a gene: 8. CDR3 length: 17 amino acids. Germline V gives CDR1 LGHNA, CDR2 YSLEER. The source of the sample is a study of T cell changes during pregnancy in multiple sclerosis. Assay: immunoSEQ multiplex PCR; the TCRdb copy retains only in-frame clones and omits some. The sample lists about 51,000 clones; about 91% were seen once. The sample was CD8+ T cells from peripheral blood mononuclear cells, taken in the second trimester of pregnancy. This sequence joins TRBV4-3 and TRBJ2-3; TRBD2 agrees at 10 bases. The clonotype originates from a female donor with multiple sclerosis, enrolled in a pregnancy study. CDR3 DNA: TGCGCCAGCAGCCAAGATGCAAGCGGGGGGGCATTAGATACGCAGTATTTT. It encodes CASSQDASGGALDTQYF.